This record covers a single T cell receptor (beta chain). As yet, its antigen is unknown. This record belongs to a study of cytomegalovirus exposure and HLA in healthy donors. The study, taken as a whole, reports: Reports credit the classifier with highly specific, highly sensitive diagnosis of cytomegalovirus status. Per a prior analysis, the majority of TCR beta V segments were productive roughly 87% or roughly 30% of the time.

Use of 60 Vbeta and 13 Jbeta primers characterized the PCR. Sequencing was performed with immunoSEQ multiplex PCR; in TCRdb, only in-frame clones are kept and a portion is missing. This table holds 150,000 to 180,000 clones, around 84% found once. Looked up from germline, CDR1 is SGDLS and CDR2 is YYNGEE. The CDR3 extends over 14 amino acids. V gave up 3 bases and J gave up 0 bases; unmatched junction bases: 1. Donors were nominally healthy when sampled, though unrecorded immune exposures were likely. The sample taken for sequencing was PBMCs. V is TRBV9 and J is TRBJ2-7; 9 nucleotides align to TRBD2. This TCR was recovered from a woman between 18 and 30 years old in good health and CMV-seronegative. The CDR3 sequence is CASSAGLASYEQYF. As DNA, the CDR3 is TGTGCCAGCAGCGCGGGACTAGCCTCCTACGAGCAGTACTTC.